This T cell receptor beta chain was found in a study of OX40 agonist ivuxolimab in advanced cancers. Study at large: Melanoma, hepatocellular carcinoma, head and neck or renal cell cancer occurred in dose-escalation patients.

This clone was seen once. The protocol was immunoSEQ multiplex PCR, while the TCRdb copy is restricted to in-frame clones and leaves out a portion. The table has about 64,000 clones, about four fifths seen once. This sample comprised CD4+ or CD8+ T cells sorted from blood, obtained in a trial of the OX40 agonist ivuxolimab. This clonotype was obtained from an adult with an advanced solid tumor such as melanoma, head and neck, liver or kidney cancer.

The CDR3 nucleotides read TGCAGCGTTGAAGGGCAGGAACAAGAGACCCAGTACTTC. Translating it yields CSVEGQEQETQYF. This chain uses TRBV29-1 with TRBJ2-5; D is uncertain. Per germline, CDR1 SQVTM and CDR2 ANQGSEA. CDR3 length: 13 amino acids. V gave up 1 base and J gave up 2 bases, with 8 bases separating them.